The 10 T cell receptor beta chains in this list originate from one sample, sequenced in a study of beta chain features in type 1 diabetes. Study observations and caveats: In all four CD4+ subsets, TCRB CDR3 length was significantly, moderately reduced in type 1 diabetes.

For these receptors, no antigen is known. Reverse transcribing all isolated RNA meant expressed TCRB transcripts were sequenced. Profiled with immunoSEQ multiplex PCR; TCRdb holds only in-frame clones, not every one. The sample has about 700,000 clones, about an eighth seen once. Sequencing was done on a sample of naive CD4+ T cells from blood. These receptors were taken from a young man with type 1 diabetes.

This clone occurred a few times. This chain uses TRBV5-1 with TRBJ2-7, with TRBD1 matching 7 bases. V dropped 0 bases and J dropped 5; count of bases not matched to a gene: 5. This CDR3 has 14 residues. Germline-derived CDR1 and CDR2 are SGHRS and YFSETQ. The CDR3 reads CASSLGQGFNEQYF. CDR3 coding DNA: TGCGCCAGCAGCTTGGGACAGGGTTTCAACGAGCAGTACTTC.

The chain uses TRBV7-6 and TRBJ2-1, with 9 bases lining up with TRBD1. Germline V gene lookup returns CDR1 SGHVS and CDR2 FNYEAQ. J was trimmed by 6 bases and V by 5 bases; bases with no gene match: 2. The CDR3 runs to 13 residues. DNA of the CDR3: TGTGCCAGCAGCCCGGGACAGGGCAATGAGCAGTTCTTC. As protein: CASSPGQGNEQFF.

The CDR3 here is CAWSAWTGGLRSRKTQYF. Here the CDR3 DNA reads TGTGCCTGGAGTGCTTGGACAGGGGGCTTGAGGAGCCGAAAGACCCAGTACTTC. The chain is built from TRBV30 and TRBJ2-5; TRBD1 matches at 11 bases. Losses at the gene ends were 1 base for V and 6 bases for J; bases not matched to a gene: 16. CDR1 GTSNPN and CDR2 SVGIG come from the germline V gene (reference sequence). This CDR3 is 18 amino acids long.

This clone turned up a few times. V usage is TRBV5-6 and J usage is TRBJ2-5; 9 bases are a match to TRBD2. The CDR3 contains 16 residues. The V gene end was trimmed by 4 bases and the J gene end by 4 bases; junction bases not matched to a gene: 11. Per germline, CDR1 SGHDT and CDR2 YYEEEE. CDR3 in DNA: TGTGCCAGCAGCGACCTCAGGCGGGGGGGCCCAGAGACCCAGTACTTC. Amino acids: CASSDLRRGGPETQYF.

Details on this clone: The same CDR3 is also encoded by other DNA sequences in this sample. V gene TRBV18 combines with J gene TRBJ1-4, with a tentative D call TRBD1 (5 bases). Germline assignment: CDR1 KGHSH and CDR2 LQKENI. CDR3 length: 14 amino acids. Trimming pared 3 bases from V and 2 bases from J, leaving 7 bases between. CDR3 residues: CASSPGGTNEKLFF. The CDR3 region has the DNA TGTGCCAGCTCACCCGGGGGGACTAATGAAAAACTGTTTTTT.

The chain recombines TRBV7-9 with TRBJ2-1, with unresolved D. This CDR3 contains 14 residues. Trimming removed 5 bases from V and 0 bases from J, with 8 bases in between. CDR1 and CDR2 (germline): SEHNR, FQNEAQ (reference sequence). The DNA for the CDR3 is TGTGCCAGCAGCCCCCACGTCTCCTACAATGAGCAGTTCTTC. This sequence encodes CASSPHVSYNEQFF.

This clone has just a few counts. The J gene is TRBJ1-1, the V gene TRBV18, with 10 bases aligning to TRBD1. V lost 3 bases and J lost 6; bases outside the gene matches: 4. CDR1 is KGHSH and CDR2 is LQKENI in the germline V gene. There are 14 residues in the CDR3. CDR3 sequence reads: CASSPKGQGAEAFF. The CDR3 DNA sequence: TGTGCCAGCTCACCGAAAGGACAGGGGGCTGAAGCTTTCTTT.

The chain uses TRBV11-2 and TRBJ1-2, with D maybe TRBD1 (6 bases). The germline V gene encodes CDR1 SGHAT and CDR2 FQNNGV. The CDR3 sequence is 14 residues long. The V gene lost 5 bases and the J gene lost 2 bases, with 12 bases spanning the gap. CDR3 loop: CASSRHDRNYGYTF. CDR3 in DNA: TGTGCCAGCAGCCGCCACGACAGGAACTATGGCTACACCTTC. The entire variable domain, with the rest obtained from reference TRBV11-2 and TRBJ1-2, is as follows: EAGVAQSPRYKIIEKRQSVAFWCNPISGHATLYWYQQILGQGPKLLIQFQNNGVVDDSQLPKDRFSAERLKGVDSTLKIQPAKLEDSAVYLCASSRHDRNYGYTFGSGTRLTVV.

In this sample, this clone turned up a few times. The chain couples TRBV6-5 to TRBJ1-5, with D hard to call. The CDR3 extends over 12 amino acids. Germline values: CDR1 MNHEY, CDR2 SVGAGI. V was pared by 2 bases and J by 5 bases, with 4 bases between. The CDR3 region is CASSYPHQPQHF. CDR3 nucleotide sequence: TGTGCCAGCAGTTACCCTCATCAGCCCCAGCATTTT.

The gene calls are TRBV7-3 and TRBJ2-5, with 7 positions matching TRBD1. The germline V gene encodes CDR1 SGHTA and CDR2 FQGTGA. The CDR3 runs to 14 residues. V dropped 4 bases and J dropped 0; count of bases not matched to a gene: 2. DNA of the CDR3: TGTGCCAGCAGCTCGGGACAGAACCAAGAGACCCAGTACTTC. Translating gives CASSSGQNQETQYF.